These 28 T cell receptor beta chains share one sample of origin, sequenced in a study of cytomegalovirus exposure and HLA in healthy donors. A multiplex PCR was run with 60 Vbeta primers and 13 Jbeta primers. Clones were sequenced by immunoSEQ multiplex PCR, and TCRdb holds only the in-frame ones, with some missing. Of 160,000 or so clones in the sample, 70% to 80% were seen once. The sample consisted of PBMCs. These receptors were obtained from a woman in her thirties or forties in good health and CMV-seronegative.

V usage is TRBV5-1 and J usage is TRBJ2-3; 11 positions match TRBD2. V shed 3 bases and J 2 bases; nucleotides not matched to a gene: 5. The CDR3 loop spans 16 amino acids. The germline V gene has CDR1 SGHRS and CDR2 YFSETQ. This CDR3 is CASSSLAGVVTDTQYF. Here the CDR3 DNA reads TGCGCCAGCAGCTCACTAGCGGGAGTCGTCACAGATACGCAGTATTTT.

This chain uses TRBV5-1 with TRBJ2-1; D is possibly TRBD2 (5 bases). V lost 0 bases and J 1 base, leaving 11 bases between the germline ends. From germline, CDR1 is SGHRS and CDR2 YFSETQ. This CDR3 comprises 16 residues. CDR3 in DNA: TGCGCCAGCAGCTTGGGAGGGCGGGCGTCCTACAATGAGCAGTTCTTC. Translated, it gives CASSLGGRASYNEQFF.

The chain employs TRBV19 and TRBJ2-1, with D possibly TRBD2 on 5 matching bases. The germline V and J ends were trimmed by 0 bases and 7 bases, with 16 bases remaining between them. The CDR3 runs 16 residues. Germline V CDR1 and CDR2: LNHDA, SQIVND (reference sequence). The CDR3 region is CASSIDRDRGRNEQFF. The CDR3 region has the DNA TGTGCCAGTAGTATAGACCGGGATCGAGGGCGGAATGAGCAGTTCTTC.

This rearrangement joins TRBV28 to TRBJ2-7, with D hard to call. The CDR3 is 12 amino acids. With 5 bases removed from V and 4 bases from J, the gap between germline ends came to 9 bases. CDR1 and CDR2 from the germline V gene are MDHEN and SYDVKM. In nucleotides, the CDR3 is TGTGCCAGCAGTAGATGGGCGTACGAGCAGTACTTC. This sequence encodes CASSRWAYEQYF.

The V gene is TRBV7-9, the J gene TRBJ2-5; 13 bases agree with TRBD2. The CDR3 runs 16 residues. V gave up 6 bases and J gave up 6 bases; unmatched junction bases: 10. Per the germline V gene, CDR1 is SEHNR and CDR2 is FQNEAQ (reference sequence). This chain's CDR3 is CASRIYPTSGRQTQYF. The CDR3 DNA reads as TGTGCCAGCAGAATATACCCGACTAGCGGGAGGCAGACCCAGTACTTC.

This chain links TRBV15 with TRBJ1-5, with D possibly matching TRBD1 (5 bases). The V and J ends lost 0 bases and 5 bases respectively, with 11 bases between them. This CDR3 has 15 amino acids. Germline assignment: CDR1 LNHNV and CDR2 YYDKDF (reference sequence). CDR3 protein: CATSRDLAGHQPQHF. The CDR3 DNA reads TGTGCCACCAGCAGAGATCTGGCAGGGCATCAGCCCCAGCATTTT.

The genes are TRBV6-5 and TRBJ2-1, with D uncertain. Germline loops: CDR1 MNHEY, CDR2 SVGAGI. This CDR3 contains 13 residues. The V gene lost 8 bases and the J gene lost 8 bases, with 16 bases spanning the gap. The CDR3 bases are TGTGCCAGCCTCGGTAGTCCTACCGATGAGCAGTTCTTC. As protein: CASLGSPTDEQFF.

The rearrangement links TRBV11-3 to TRBJ2-1, with 8 bases fitting TRBD2. The germline CDR1 and CDR2 sequences are SGHNT and YENEEA. Trimming cost V 3 bases and J 0 bases; bases outside gene matches: 4. The CDR3 is 16 residues long. CDR3 sequence reads: CASSFGGTSSYNEQFF. Written as DNA, the CDR3 is TGTGCCAGCAGCTTTGGGGGGACTAGCTCCTACAATGAGCAGTTCTTC.

As regards this clone: An end of the junction does not agree with germline; a read error may underlie this. This chain connects TRBV6-5 to TRBJ1-1, with 9 nucleotides matching TRBD1. The CDR3 contains 14 residues. From germline, CDR1 is MNHEY and CDR2 SVGAGI. As DNA, the CDR3 is TGTGCCATCAGTGGTACAGGGGGCGAGACTGAAGCTTTCTTT. Encoded protein: CAISGTGGETEAFF.

This sequence joins TRBV6-1 and TRBJ1-2, with 7 bases fitting TRBD1. The CDR3 is 13 amino acids. The germline V gene has CDR1 MNHNS and CDR2 SASEGT. Germline trimming cut 9 bases from V and 0 bases from J; bases unmatched to any gene: 4. CDR3 sequence reads: CASSGTANYGYTF. The CDR3 DNA follows: TGTGCCAGTTCCGGGACAGCTAACTATGGCTACACCTTC.

This clone was seen just once. The V gene is TRBV7-2, the J gene TRBJ1-3; D perhaps matches TRBD1 (5 bases). This CDR3 is built from 15 residues. Germline CDR1 is SGHTA and CDR2 is FQGNSA. Trimming pared 1 base from V and 0 bases from J, leaving 7 bases between. For the CDR3, the DNA is TGTGCCAGCAGCTTAGGGCAGGGCTCTGGAAACACCATATATTTT. Translated, it gives CASSLGQGSGNTIYF.

This clone was picked up one time. The chain links TRBV11-3 to TRBJ2-1; 13 nucleotides align to TRBD2. The J segment lost 7 bases and the V segment lost 6 bases, leaving 9 bases of the junction unmatched. The CDR3 consists of 16 residues. Germline lookup yields CDR1 SGHNT and CDR2 YENEEA. CDR3: CASSELAGGLGNEQFF. The CDR3 nucleotides are TGTGCCAGCAGTGAACTAGCGGGAGGGCTTGGTAATGAGCAGTTCTTC.

The chain joins TRBV5-4 to TRBJ1-3, with D unresolved. The CDR3 spans 15 residues. V dropped 4 bases and J dropped 0 bases, with 11 bases sitting between them. CDR1 is SGHNT and CDR2 is YYREEE in the germline V gene (reference sequence). CDR3 amino acids: CASSLDAASGNTIYF. The CDR3, as DNA: TGTGCCAGCAGCCTAGATGCAGCCTCTGGAAACACCATATATTTT.

The chain links TRBV15 to TRBJ2-1; 8 bases agree with TRBD1. This CDR3 spans 17 amino acids. J lost 4 bases, V lost 3 bases, and 11 bases had no gene match. Per the germline V gene, CDR1 is LNHNV and CDR2 is YYDKDF (reference sequence). CDR3 DNA sequence: TGTGCCACCAGCAGCCCCGAAGGACAGGGCCGATACAATGAGCAGTTCTTC. This gives the protein CATSSPEGQGRYNEQFF.

Notes on this clone: Other DNA sequences of this sample code for an identical CDR3. This chain links TRBV5-1 with TRBJ2-1; TRBD2 aligns across 9 bases. Germline lookup yields CDR1 SGHRS and CDR2 YFSETQ. V was pared by 0 bases and J by 4 bases, with 2 bases of the junction left unmatched. The CDR3 has 15 residues. The CDR3 DNA sequence: TGCGCCAGCAGCTTGGGGCTAGCGGGGTACAATGAGCAGTTCTTC. Protein product: CASSLGLAGYNEQFF. The entire variable domain, with the rest obtained from reference TRBV5-1 and TRBJ2-1, is as follows: KAGVTQTPRYLIKTRGQQVTLSCSPISGHRSVSWYQQTPGQGLQFLFEYFSETQRNKGNFPGRFSGRQFSNSRSEMNVSTLELGDSALYLCASSLGLAGYNEQFFGPGTRLTVL.

This chain uses TRBV27 with TRBJ1-5; TRBD1 agrees at 9 bases. Germline V gives CDR1 MNHEY, CDR2 SMNVEV (reference sequence). The CDR3 has 15 residues. The trim removed 5 bases at V and 7 bases at J, leaving 9 bases unmatched. The CDR3 here is CASSLKGQGRQPQHF. CDR3 in DNA: TGTGCCAGCAGTCTAAAGGGACAGGGCAGGCAGCCCCAGCATTTT.

The chain combines TRBV5-5 with TRBJ2-7, with D perhaps matching TRBD1 (6 bases). Trimming shortened V by 3 bases and J by 6 bases, and 16 bases separated the two germline ends. Germline V gene data show CDR1 as SGHKS and CDR2 as YYEKEE (reference sequence). There are 14 residues in the CDR3. The CDR3 DNA follows: TGTGCCAGCAGCTGGGGGCAGTTATCGGGCGAGCAGTACTTC. Its translation: CASSWGQLSGEQYF.

This chain connects TRBV18 to TRBJ2-3, with a tentative D call TRBD1 (6 bases). The CDR3 length is 15 residues. V was trimmed by 5 bases and J by 2 bases, leaving 14 bases between them. Per the germline V gene, CDR1 is KGHSH and CDR2 is LQKENI. CDR3 loop: CASSASQGYTDTQYF. CDR3 nucleotides: TGTGCCAGCTCAGCTTCACAGGGTTACACAGATACGCAGTATTTT.

The rearrangement joins TRBV18 to TRBJ1-1; no firm D call. V was clipped by 3 bases and J by 4 bases, with 9 bases between them. Germline-derived CDR1 and CDR2 are KGHSH and LQKENI. The CDR3 spans 13 residues. CDR3 nucleotide sequence: TGTGCCAGCTCACCTACACGGGGCACTGAAGCTTTCTTT. It specifies CASSPTRGTEAFF. The full variable domain, its missing parts supplied by reference TRBV18 and TRBJ1-1, is NAGVMQNPRHLVRRRGQEARLRCSPMKGHSHVYWYRQLPEEGLKFMVYLQKENIIDESGMPKERFSAEFPKEGPSILRIQQVVRGDSAAYFCASSPTRGTEAFFGQGTRLTVV.

The rearrangement links TRBV29-1 to TRBJ2-7; a weak D match, TRBD2 (5 bases). CDR3 length equals 11 residues. Germline CDR1 and CDR2: SQVTM and ANQGSEA. Between the trimmed V and J ends, which lost 7 bases and 4 bases, there was a span of 11 bases. CDR3 sequence: CSARVAYEQYF. In nucleotides, the CDR3 is TGCAGCGCGAGGGTGGCTTACGAGCAGTACTTC.

The V call is TRBV7-8, the J call TRBJ2-2; 8 positions agree with TRBD2. V shed 1 base and J 13 bases; nucleotides not matched to a gene: 5. Per germline, CDR1 SGHVS and CDR2 FQNEAQ. The CDR3 runs 13 residues. CDR3 in DNA: TGTGCCAGCAGCTTAGGTCCGGGAGGGTGGCTGTTTTTT. Protein product: CASSLGPGGWLFF.

This clone appeared a few times. The chain employs TRBV6-6 and TRBJ1-1; D is possibly TRBD1 (6 bases). The germline V and J ends were trimmed by 9 bases and 6 bases, with 17 bases remaining between them. The CDR3 loop spans 13 amino acids. Germline CDR1 and CDR2: MNHNY and SVGAGI (reference sequence). The CDR3 DNA reads as TGTGCCAGTTCCGGGACAAAAAACGCTGAAGCTTTCTTT. It codes for CASSGTKNAEAFF.

CDR3 residues: CASSYSGRNSYEQYF. CDR3 DNA sequence: TGTGCCAGCAGTTACTCGGGCAGGAACTCCTACGAGCAGTACTTC. This rearrangement joins TRBV6-5 to TRBJ2-7; no clear D gene. The length of the CDR3 is 15 residues. Germline values: CDR1 MNHEY, CDR2 SVGAGI. With 0 bases removed from V and 0 bases from J, the gap between germline ends came to 9 bases.

The chain joins TRBV7-9 to TRBJ2-1, with 7 bases that match TRBD1. The V and J ends lost 2 bases and 0 bases, in that order; junction bases with no gene match: 4. Germline V gene lookup returns CDR1 SEHNR and CDR2 FQNEAQ (reference sequence). This CDR3 comprises 16 residues. The CDR3 sequence is CASSLSHRGSYNEQFF. CDR3 DNA sequence: TGTGCCAGCAGCTTAAGTCACAGGGGCTCCTACAATGAGCAGTTCTTC.

The rearrangement links TRBV10-3 to TRBJ1-2; D is uncertain. From germline, CDR1 is ENHRY and CDR2 SYGVKD. The CDR3 runs to 13 residues. Trimming took off 3 bases at V and 4 bases at J, with 9 bases between the two ends. CDR3 in amino acids: CAISDALTYGYTF. CDR3 sequence (DNA): TGTGCCATCAGTGATGCTCTAACCTATGGCTACACCTTC.

The chain recombines TRBV5-1 with TRBJ1-1; TRBD1 is a possible D gene (6 bases). The V gene's germline CDR1 is SGHRS and CDR2 YFSETQ. V lost 2 bases and J 4 bases, leaving 15 bases between the germline ends. There are 15 residues in the CDR3. The CDR3 is CASSFGDNGPTEAFF. CDR3 sequence (DNA): TGCGCCAGCAGCTTCGGGGACAACGGACCCACTGAAGCTTTCTTT.

The CDR3 loop reads CATGGYYNEQFF. The CDR3 DNA follows: TGTGCCACCGGAGGGTACTACAATGAGCAGTTCTTC. V gene TRBV15 combines with J gene TRBJ2-1; perhaps TRBD2 as D (6 bases). This CDR3 is 12 amino acids long. Per germline, CDR1 LNHNV and CDR2 YYDKDF (reference sequence). The V end lost 8 bases, the J end lost 3 bases, and 8 bases lay between the germline ends.

The chain joins TRBV12-5 to TRBJ2-5, with 11 bases that match TRBD2. Trimming took 5 bases from V and 5 from J; bases not matched to a gene: 7. CDR1 LGHNT and CDR2 FRNRAP come from the germline V gene. The CDR3 spans 15 residues. The CDR3 sequence: CASGRLAGGVETQYF. As DNA, the CDR3 is TGTGCTAGTGGTCGTCTAGCGGGGGGCGTGGAGACCCAGTACTTC.